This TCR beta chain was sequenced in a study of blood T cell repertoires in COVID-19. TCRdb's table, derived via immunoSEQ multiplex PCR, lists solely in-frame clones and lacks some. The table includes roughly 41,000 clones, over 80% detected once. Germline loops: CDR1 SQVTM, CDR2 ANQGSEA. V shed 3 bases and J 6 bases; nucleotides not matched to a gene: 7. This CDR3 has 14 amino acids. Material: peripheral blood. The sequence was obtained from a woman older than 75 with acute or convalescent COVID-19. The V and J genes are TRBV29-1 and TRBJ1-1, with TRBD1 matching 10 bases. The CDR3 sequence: CSVEFRDRGSEAFF. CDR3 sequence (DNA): TGCAGCGTTGAGTTCAGGGACAGGGGATCTGAAGCTTTCTTT.